This is a list of T cell receptor beta chains from one sample in a study of T-cell memory formation after mild COVID-19. TCRdb re-called the 5' RACE reads with MiXCR, one entry per CDR3 protein. The sample yields under 650,000 distinct CDR3 sequences, approximately 19% seen once. Specimen: PBMCs or a T cell subset sorted from them (not recorded which). The source of these receptors is an adult woman who had mild COVID-19 (a few samples of this study predate the infection). Cell type and time point are not known. Each CDR3 is given with its conserved first and last residue. The order of the fields is D gene, V gene, J gene, clone size, CDR3 DNA, CDR3 protein. The D gene is left open where the match is weak. Not all rows give a size; the values are once, few, many and, for expanded clones, a class.

d_call: NA; v_call: TRBV12-3/TRBV12-4; j_call: TRBJ2-3; clone_size: NA; cdr3_nt: TGTGCCACCCAAGTTGGGGGCGAGAATGGCCCCACAGATACGCAGTATTTT; cdr3_aa: CATQVGGENGPTDTQYF
d_call: NA; v_call: TRBV4-3; j_call: TRBJ2-7; clone_size: few; cdr3_nt: TGCGCCAGCAGCCAGTCCCTAGCGAACTACTACGAGCAGTACTTC; cdr3_aa: CASSQSLANYYEQYF
d_call: NA; v_call: TRBV9; j_call: TRBJ2-2; clone_size: few; cdr3_nt: TGTGCCAGCAGTCGAAATGAGATGGAGCTGTTTTTT; cdr3_aa: CASSRNEMELFF
d_call: NA; v_call: TRBV7-9; j_call: TRBJ1-5; clone_size: NA; cdr3_nt: TGTGCCAGCAGGTTGGACATCGGACCCCAGCATTTT; cdr3_aa: CASRLDIGPQHF
d_call: TRBD2; v_call: TRBV4-2; j_call: TRBJ2-3; clone_size: few; cdr3_nt: TGTGCCAGCAGCCAAGATGCCAGCGGGAGGTCGGATACGCAGTATTTT; cdr3_aa: CASSQDASGRSDTQYF
d_call: TRBD2; v_call: TRBV7-3; j_call: TRBJ2-5; clone_size: many; cdr3_nt: TGTGCCAGCAGCAAACTAGCGGAAGAGACCCAGTACTTC; cdr3_aa: CASSKLAEETQYF
d_call: NA; v_call: TRBV20-1; j_call: TRBJ2-3; clone_size: few; cdr3_nt: TGCAGTGCTGATGCCGGGACCATGAGGGCAGATACGCAGTATTTT; cdr3_aa: CSADAGTMRADTQYF
d_call: NA; v_call: TRBV10-3; j_call: TRBJ1-1; clone_size: NA; cdr3_nt: TGTGCCACCCGCCCCGAGGCTCGGACTGAAGCTTTCTTT; cdr3_aa: CATRPEARTEAFF
d_call: TRBD2; v_call: TRBV12-3/TRBV12-4; j_call: TRBJ2-3; clone_size: NA; cdr3_nt: TGTGCCAGCAAGCGGGGGGAGAGCACAGATACGCAGTATTTT; cdr3_aa: CASKRGESTDTQYF
d_call: NA; v_call: TRBV24-1; j_call: TRBJ2-4; clone_size: many; cdr3_nt: TGTGCCACCAGTGATCCCACAGGGCCCAAAAACATTCAGTACTTC; cdr3_aa: CATSDPTGPKNIQYF
d_call: NA; v_call: TRBV29-1; j_call: TRBJ1-2; clone_size: NA; cdr3_nt: TGCAGCGCCGAAGGGGTCCCCAGGTTCTATGGCTACACCTTC; cdr3_aa: CSAEGVPRFYGYTF
d_call: NA; v_call: TRBV29-1; j_call: TRBJ2-1; clone_size: many; cdr3_nt: TGCAGCGTTGAAGGTCAGACTCATAATGAGCAGTTCTTC; cdr3_aa: CSVEGQTHNEQFF
d_call: NA; v_call: TRBV2; j_call: TRBJ1-4; clone_size: NA; cdr3_nt: TGTGCCAGCAGTCTACTCGAGGGACAACCGTCCCAAAAACTGTTTTTT; cdr3_aa: CASSLLEGQPSQKLFF
d_call: TRBD2; v_call: TRBV29-1; j_call: TRBJ2-3; clone_size: few; cdr3_nt: TGCAGCGTTGAGGGGGGGGGACGCACAGATACGCAGTATTTT; cdr3_aa: CSVEGGGRTDTQYF
d_call: NA; v_call: TRBV9; j_call: TRBJ2-5; clone_size: few; cdr3_nt: TGTGCCAGCAGCGTAAGCGGAGTAGGCGGAGAGACCCAGTACTTC; cdr3_aa: CASSVSGVGGETQYF
d_call: NA; v_call: TRBV5-1; j_call: TRBJ2-3; clone_size: many; cdr3_nt: TGCGCCAGCAGCTTTAAGGGGTCTAGCACAGATACGCAGTATTTT; cdr3_aa: CASSFKGSSTDTQYF
d_call: TRBD1; v_call: TRBV15; j_call: TRBJ1-5; clone_size: once; cdr3_nt: TGTGCCACCAGCAGAGCCCAGGGGGGTCTCTCCGCCAAGGCTCAGCCCCAGCATTTT; cdr3_aa: CATSRAQGGLSAKAQPQHF
d_call: TRBD2; v_call: TRBV5-6; j_call: TRBJ2-3; clone_size: NA; cdr3_nt: TGTGCCAGCAGCTTACCAAAACTAGCGGGGGGGCCATATACGCAGTATTTT; cdr3_aa: CASSLPKLAGGPYTQYF
d_call: NA; v_call: TRBV7-3; j_call: TRBJ1-1; clone_size: few; cdr3_nt: TGTGCCAGCAGCTTATTCTCAAACACTGAAGCTTTCTTT; cdr3_aa: CASSLFSNTEAFF
d_call: NA; v_call: TRBV7-2; j_call: TRBJ1-4; clone_size: NA; cdr3_nt: TGTGCCAGCAGCTTATCGTATGCTGGAGGGGGAGGTGAAAAACTGTTTTTT; cdr3_aa: CASSLSYAGGGGEKLFF
d_call: NA; v_call: TRBV5-1; j_call: TRBJ2-1; clone_size: few; cdr3_nt: TGCGCCAGCAGCTTGGGCAGGTCCGATGAGCAGTTCTTC; cdr3_aa: CASSLGRSDEQFF
d_call: NA; v_call: TRBV7-2; j_call: TRBJ1-6; clone_size: few; cdr3_nt: TGTGCCAGCAGCTTATGGTGGGGGGGCGCGAATTCACCCCTCCACTTT; cdr3_aa: CASSLWWGGANSPLHF
d_call: NA; v_call: TRBV11-2; j_call: TRBJ1-1; clone_size: NA; cdr3_nt: TGTGCCAGCAGCACTCCCGGGTTGGCTTTCTTT; cdr3_aa: CASSTPGLAFF
d_call: TRBD1; v_call: TRBV6-1; j_call: TRBJ2-7; clone_size: few; cdr3_nt: TGTGCCAGCAGTGAAGGGGGACAGGGGGCTTACGAGCAGTACTTC; cdr3_aa: CASSEGGQGAYEQYF
d_call: NA; v_call: TRBV11-2; j_call: TRBJ2-3; clone_size: few; cdr3_nt: TGTGCCAGCAGCTTAGTTGGCCTAGCACAGGAGGCAGATACGCAGTATTTT; cdr3_aa: CASSLVGLAQEADTQYF
d_call: TRBD2; v_call: TRBV7-6; j_call: TRBJ2-7; clone_size: NA; cdr3_nt: TGTGCCAGCAGCTTATCGGGGGGGACTGCGAAGCCCCTAATCTACGAGCAGTACTTC; cdr3_aa: CASSLSGGTAKPLIYEQYF
d_call: TRBD1; v_call: TRBV12-3/TRBV12-4; j_call: TRBJ2-7; clone_size: NA; cdr3_nt: TGTGCCAGCAGTCGTACAGGGGTCGTCACCTCCTACGGGCAGTACTTC; cdr3_aa: CASSRTGVVTSYGQYF
d_call: NA; v_call: TRBV6-2/TRBV6-3; j_call: TRBJ1-1; clone_size: NA; cdr3_nt: TGTGCCACCCATCTTGGGGGGACTCGATCCACTGAAGCTTTCTTT; cdr3_aa: CATHLGGTRSTEAFF
d_call: TRBD2; v_call: TRBV12-3/TRBV12-4; j_call: TRBJ2-6; clone_size: few; cdr3_nt: TGTGCCAGCAGCCTCTCCCTCGGTAGCGGGGGGCGAATCCACTCTGGGGCCAACGTCCTGACTTTC; cdr3_aa: CASSLSLGSGGRIHSGANVLTF
d_call: NA; v_call: TRBV11-3; j_call: TRBJ2-5; clone_size: NA; cdr3_nt: TGTGCCAGCAGCTTAGATCTGCAGGCCCCCCAAGAGACCCAGTACTTC; cdr3_aa: CASSLDLQAPQETQYF
d_call: NA; v_call: TRBV4-2; j_call: TRBJ2-1; clone_size: few; cdr3_nt: TGTGCCAGCAGCCAGAACCGGGAGACCACCTACAATGAGCAGTTCTTC; cdr3_aa: CASSQNRETTYNEQFF
d_call: TRBD2; v_call: TRBV4-3; j_call: TRBJ2-1; clone_size: many; cdr3_nt: TGCGCCAGCAGCCAACGTAGCGGGGCGAACAATGAGCAGTTCTTC; cdr3_aa: CASSQRSGANNEQFF
d_call: TRBD2; v_call: TRBV5-5; j_call: TRBJ2-7; clone_size: NA; cdr3_nt: TGTGCCAGCAGCAGGGGACTATACTACGAGCAGTACTTC; cdr3_aa: CASSRGLYYEQYF
d_call: NA; v_call: TRBV7-8; j_call: TRBJ2-3; clone_size: NA; cdr3_nt: TGTGCCAGCAGCTTAGCGTCCGGGTTTGGAGGGGATACGCAGTATTTT; cdr3_aa: CASSLASGFGGDTQYF
d_call: NA; v_call: TRBV7-2; j_call: TRBJ2-5; clone_size: many; cdr3_nt: TGTGCCAGCAGTCCCAATGGGCCGGTGGAGACCCAGTACTTC; cdr3_aa: CASSPNGPVETQYF
d_call: TRBD1; v_call: TRBV5-1; j_call: TRBJ2-5; clone_size: NA; cdr3_nt: TGCGCCAGCAGCTTGACAGGGGACGAGGAGACCCAGTACTTC; cdr3_aa: CASSLTGDEETQYF
d_call: NA; v_call: TRBV20-1; j_call: TRBJ1-2; clone_size: few; cdr3_nt: TGCAGTGCCCACCCCAGAGGGGTAAGGGAAGTCTATGGCTACACCTTC; cdr3_aa: CSAHPRGVREVYGYTF
d_call: NA; v_call: TRBV11-3; j_call: TRBJ2-7; clone_size: NA; cdr3_nt: TGTGCCAGCAGTCCTGGTGCAGGGCCAAACGAGCAGTACTTC; cdr3_aa: CASSPGAGPNEQYF
d_call: NA; v_call: TRBV7-8; j_call: TRBJ2-7; clone_size: few; cdr3_nt: TGTGCCAGCAGCTTAAACGATGGGGGGTACGAGCAGTACTTC; cdr3_aa: CASSLNDGGYEQYF
d_call: TRBD2; v_call: TRBV24-1; j_call: TRBJ2-3; clone_size: NA; cdr3_nt: TGTGCCACCAGTGAGCCCGGGGGAGGGAGCGGTGTTACAGATACGCAGTATTTT; cdr3_aa: CATSEPGGGSGVTDTQYF
d_call: NA; v_call: TRBV5-1; j_call: TRBJ2-7; clone_size: many; cdr3_nt: TGCGCCAGCATGCTAGCGCCACAGGACCTCCACGAGCAGTACTTC; cdr3_aa: CASMLAPQDLHEQYF
d_call: NA; v_call: TRBV4-2; j_call: TRBJ2-2; clone_size: NA; cdr3_nt: TGTGCCAGCAGCCCCTACGGGGGCCAGAACACCGGGGAGCTGTTTTTT; cdr3_aa: CASSPYGGQNTGELFF
d_call: TRBD1; v_call: TRBV6-2/TRBV6-3; j_call: TRBJ2-1; clone_size: NA; cdr3_nt: TGTGCCAGCAGCGACAGGGACCCGTACAATGAGCAGTTCTTC; cdr3_aa: CASSDRDPYNEQFF
d_call: TRBD1; v_call: TRBV4-3; j_call: TRBJ2-1; clone_size: NA; cdr3_nt: TGCGCCAGCAGCCGGACGACAGGGACCTACAATGAGCAGTTCTTC; cdr3_aa: CASSRTTGTYNEQFF
d_call: NA; v_call: TRBV5-1; j_call: TRBJ2-1; clone_size: many; cdr3_nt: TGCGCCAGCAGCTTGGTGGCGGGGACCAGGGACAATGAGCAGTTCTTC; cdr3_aa: CASSLVAGTRDNEQFF
d_call: NA; v_call: TRBV9; j_call: TRBJ1-3; clone_size: NA; cdr3_nt: TGTGCCAGCAGCGGATCAGGGGCTGGAAACACCATATATTTT; cdr3_aa: CASSGSGAGNTIYF
d_call: TRBD1; v_call: TRBV19; j_call: TRBJ2-2; clone_size: NA; cdr3_nt: TGTGCCAGTAGTATTTATGGGACAGGGGGCACCGGGGAGCTGTTTTTT; cdr3_aa: CASSIYGTGGTGELFF
d_call: TRBD1; v_call: TRBV10-3; j_call: TRBJ2-2; clone_size: NA; cdr3_nt: TGTGCCATCAGTGAGCCCTTTGACAGGGCGTCAGGGGAGCTGTTTTTT; cdr3_aa: CAISEPFDRASGELFF
d_call: TRBD1; v_call: TRBV15; j_call: TRBJ1-1; clone_size: few; cdr3_nt: TGTGCCACCAGCGAGCGGGACAGGGTGTACACTGAAGCTTTCTTT; cdr3_aa: CATSERDRVYTEAFF
d_call: NA; v_call: TRBV7-9; j_call: TRBJ2-5; clone_size: NA; cdr3_nt: TGTGCCAGCAGGACTTGGGCTATGACTAGTATGGGGCAAGAGACCCAGTACTTC; cdr3_aa: CASRTWAMTSMGQETQYF
d_call: TRBD1; v_call: TRBV5-5; j_call: TRBJ2-7; clone_size: many; cdr3_nt: TGTGCCAGCAGCACTGGACAGGTCTACGAGCAGTACTTC; cdr3_aa: CASSTGQVYEQYF
d_call: TRBD1; v_call: TRBV7-9; j_call: TRBJ2-7; clone_size: NA; cdr3_nt: TGTGCCAGCAGCATGGACAGGCCCGAGCAGTACTTC; cdr3_aa: CASSMDRPEQYF
d_call: NA; v_call: TRBV12-3/TRBV12-4; j_call: TRBJ2-2; clone_size: NA; cdr3_nt: TGTGCCAGCACCTTAGGTCCCGGGGAGCTGTTTTTT; cdr3_aa: CASTLGPGELFF
d_call: NA; v_call: TRBV12-3/TRBV12-4; j_call: TRBJ2-3; clone_size: NA; cdr3_nt: TGTGCCAGCAGTTCCTCCGCGCGACTCGCGGGGAGCACAGATACGCAGTATTTT; cdr3_aa: CASSSSARLAGSTDTQYF